This paragraph covers one TCR beta chain sequence. In this sample, this clone turned up once. Its antigen specificity is not known. Base qualities are missing; no much larger clone stands one base away. This entry comes from a study of blood T cell repertoires in COVID-19 (dated by TCRdb to 2020 to 2022). The study in broad terms: Collaborator samples came from the United States, Italy and Spain and covered acute and convalescent phases of COVID-19. Subjects who had been exposed to COVID-19, were actively infected with it, or had recovered from it provided the deeply sampled blood TCRbeta repertoires that made up the dataset. The prospective study material was composed of cDNA or gDNA derived from T cells, B-cell-depleted T cells, or PBMCs. The samples were drawn from the first 160 participants of the ongoing ImmuneRACE study and from over 950 subjects provided by 6 global collaborators. Where available, HLA class I and class II types were obtained from metadata supplied by the sample provider rather than from assay-based typing. The sample metadata nearly always contained a de-identified subject ID, COVID-19 status, age in years and sex. A freely available public database, intended as a resource for researchers studying the immune response to SARS-CoV-2, is where the repertoires were released. Here is what the overall study found, with its caveats: Clinical and demographic metadata were provided uncurated, with the amount varying by source and participant.

TCRbeta CDR3 regions were amplified from genomic DNA by means of the immunoSEQ Assay, a bias-controlled multiplex PCR. As for the authors' bioinformatics: Within the assay, amplification of reference gene primers was used to estimate how many nucleated cells each sample contained. To quantify the absolute abundance of each unique TCRbeta CDR3 rearrangement, sequence reads were collapsed and filtered. For each sample, productive Simpson clonality was calculated as the square root of Simpson's diversity index across productive rearrangements. Sourced from immuneACCESS, this table was stored by TCRdb with only in-frame sequences that have V and J called. A share of the clones is absent; for the studies checked, an unresolved V gene accounts for under half, and the remainder has no known explanation. V and J calls and clone size come straight from that table; D and trimming were deduced from the DNA. Across this sample there are about 250,000 clones, with 75% to 85% seen only once. The top ten hold approximately 9.6% of the sample.

Enrolling through a virtual design, the prospective study's participants ranged in age from about 18 to 100 years and lived across some 23 United States geographic areas. In the prospective study, cohorts were assigned on the basis of participant-reported clinical history obtained from a screening survey and a study questionnaire. In the prospective study, whole blood, serum and a nasopharyngeal or oropharyngeal swab were collected from each participant by mobile phlebotomists. Over a 2-month period, participants in the prospective study had the option of providing additional blood draws and questionnaires. Blood samples from the prospective study were shipped frozen or at room temperature prior to DNA extraction. Spanning cysteine to phenylalanine, the CDR3 consists of 13 amino acids. The kept DNA is CDR3 alone, 39 bases in frame from the first base. Looking up the germline V gene (reference sequence) yields CDR1 PRHDT and CDR2 FYEKMQ. V is shortened by 3 bases, J by 10 bases, and the region joining them spans 10 bases.

The TCR originated in a woman between 50 and 59 years old with acute COVID-19. The chain couples TRBV13 to TRBJ1-6, and the D gene may be TRBD1, 6 bases matching. The sample consisted of PBMCs or T cells enriched from blood (not recorded which). The CDR3 corresponds to CASSLTQGSPLHF. The sequence in DNA is TGTGCCAGCAGCTTGACCCAGGGGTCACCCCTCCACTTT.